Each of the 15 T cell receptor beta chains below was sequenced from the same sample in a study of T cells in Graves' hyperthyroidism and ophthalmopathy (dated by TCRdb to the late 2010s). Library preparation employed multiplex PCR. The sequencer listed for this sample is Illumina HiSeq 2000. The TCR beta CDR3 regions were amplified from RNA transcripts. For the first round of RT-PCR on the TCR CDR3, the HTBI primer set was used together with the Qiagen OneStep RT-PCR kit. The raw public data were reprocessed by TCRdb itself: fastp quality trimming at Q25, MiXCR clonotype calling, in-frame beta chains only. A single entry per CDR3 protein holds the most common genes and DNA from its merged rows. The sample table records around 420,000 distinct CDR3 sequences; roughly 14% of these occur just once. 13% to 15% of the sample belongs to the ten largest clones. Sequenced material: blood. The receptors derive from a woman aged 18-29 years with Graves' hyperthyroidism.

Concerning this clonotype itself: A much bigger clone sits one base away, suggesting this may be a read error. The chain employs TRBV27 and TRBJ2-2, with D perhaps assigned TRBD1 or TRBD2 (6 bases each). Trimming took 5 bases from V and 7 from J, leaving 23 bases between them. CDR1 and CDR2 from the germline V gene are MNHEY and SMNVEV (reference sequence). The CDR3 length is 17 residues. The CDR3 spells CASSPAAGGPVGGELFF. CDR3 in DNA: TGTGCCAGCAGTCCCGCCGCTGGGGGGCCAGTGGGCGGGGAGCTGTTTTTT.

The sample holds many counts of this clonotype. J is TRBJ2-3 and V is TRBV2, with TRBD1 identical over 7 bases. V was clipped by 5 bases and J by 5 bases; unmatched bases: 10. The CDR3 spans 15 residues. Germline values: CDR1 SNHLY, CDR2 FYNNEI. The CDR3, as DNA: TGTGCCAGCAGTCTTACAGGGACAGTAGGAGATACGCAGTATTTT. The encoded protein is CASSLTGTVGDTQYF.

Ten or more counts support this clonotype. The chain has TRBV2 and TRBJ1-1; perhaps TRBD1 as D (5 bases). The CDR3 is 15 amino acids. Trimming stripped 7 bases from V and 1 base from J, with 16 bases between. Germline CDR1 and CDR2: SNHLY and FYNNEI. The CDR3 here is CASTDPGGSNTEAFF. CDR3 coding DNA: TGTGCCAGCACCGACCCCGGGGGGTCGAACACTGAAGCTTTCTTT.

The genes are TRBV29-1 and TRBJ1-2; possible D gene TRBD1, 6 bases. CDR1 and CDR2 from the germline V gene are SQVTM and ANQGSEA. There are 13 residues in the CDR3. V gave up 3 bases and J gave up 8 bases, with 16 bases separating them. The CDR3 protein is CSVDRGPRVGYTF. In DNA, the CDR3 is TGCAGCGTTGACAGGGGTCCCCGTGTCGGCTACACCTTC.

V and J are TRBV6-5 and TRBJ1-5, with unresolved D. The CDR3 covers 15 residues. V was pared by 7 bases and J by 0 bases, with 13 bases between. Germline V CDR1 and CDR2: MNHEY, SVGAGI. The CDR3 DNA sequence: TGTGCCAGCAATTCCCGGTGGAATAGCAATCAGCCCCAGCATTTT. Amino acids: CASNSRWNSNQPQHF.

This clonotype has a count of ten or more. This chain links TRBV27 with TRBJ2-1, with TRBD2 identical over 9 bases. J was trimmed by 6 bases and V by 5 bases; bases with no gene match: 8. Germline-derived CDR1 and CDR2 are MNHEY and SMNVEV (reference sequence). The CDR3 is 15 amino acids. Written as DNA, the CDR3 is TGTGCCAGCAGTCGGTTGGGCGGGAGGGGCAATGAGCAGTTCTTC. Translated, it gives CASSRLGGRGNEQFF.

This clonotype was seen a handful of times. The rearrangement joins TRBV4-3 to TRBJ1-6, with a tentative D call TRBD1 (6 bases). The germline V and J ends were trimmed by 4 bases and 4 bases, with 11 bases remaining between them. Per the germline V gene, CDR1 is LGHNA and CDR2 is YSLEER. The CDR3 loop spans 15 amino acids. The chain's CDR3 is CASSRLQGYNSPLHF. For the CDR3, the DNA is TGCGCCAGCAGCCGACTACAGGGATATAATTCACCCCTCCACTTT.

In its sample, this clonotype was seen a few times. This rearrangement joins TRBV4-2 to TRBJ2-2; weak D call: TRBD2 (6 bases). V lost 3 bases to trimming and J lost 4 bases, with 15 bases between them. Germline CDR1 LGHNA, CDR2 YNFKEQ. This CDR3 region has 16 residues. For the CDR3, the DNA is TGTGCCAGCAGCCAGGTGACGGGACTGAGCACCGGGGAGCTGTTTTTT. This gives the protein CASSQVTGLSTGELFF.

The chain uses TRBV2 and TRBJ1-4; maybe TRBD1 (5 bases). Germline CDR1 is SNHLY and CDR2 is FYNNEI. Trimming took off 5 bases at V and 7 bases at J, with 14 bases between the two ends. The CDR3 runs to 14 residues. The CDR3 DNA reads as TGTGCCAGCAGTCCCGATTATGGGGGTGAAAAACTGTTTTTT. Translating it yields CASSPDYGGEKLFF. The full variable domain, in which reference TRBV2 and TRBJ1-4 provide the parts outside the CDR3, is EPEVTQTPSHQVTQMGQEVILRCVPISNHLYFYWYRQILGQKVEFLVSFYNNEISEKSEIFDDQFSVERPDGSNFTLKIRSTKLEDSAMYFCASSPDYGGEKLFFGSGTQLSVL.

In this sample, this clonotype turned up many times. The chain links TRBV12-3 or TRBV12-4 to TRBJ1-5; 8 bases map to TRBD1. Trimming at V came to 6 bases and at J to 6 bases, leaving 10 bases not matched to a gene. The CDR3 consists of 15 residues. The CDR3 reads CASRQGQGEVQPQHF. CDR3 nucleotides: TGTGCCAGCAGACAAGGACAGGGAGAAGTTCAGCCCCAGCATTTT.

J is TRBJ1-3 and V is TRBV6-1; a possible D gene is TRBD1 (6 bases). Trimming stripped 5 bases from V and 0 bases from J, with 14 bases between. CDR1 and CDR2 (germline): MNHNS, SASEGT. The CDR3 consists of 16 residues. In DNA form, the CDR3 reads TGTGCCAGCAGTTCTACGACAGGATTCTCTGGAAACACCATATATTTT. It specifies CASSSTTGFSGNTIYF.

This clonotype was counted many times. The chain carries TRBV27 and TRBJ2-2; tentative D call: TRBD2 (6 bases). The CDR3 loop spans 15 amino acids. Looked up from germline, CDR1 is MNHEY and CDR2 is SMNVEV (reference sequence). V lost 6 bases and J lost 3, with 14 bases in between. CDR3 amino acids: CASRRRGGDTGELFF. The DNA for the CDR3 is TGTGCCAGCAGGAGGAGGGGAGGTGACACCGGGGAGCTGTTTTTT.

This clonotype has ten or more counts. The CDR3 here is CASSLIESSYNEQFF. The CDR3 coding sequence is TGTGCCAGCAGCTTAATCGAGAGCTCCTACAATGAGCAGTTCTTC. The rearrangement joins TRBV7-8 to TRBJ2-1; D is unclear. Per germline, CDR1 SGHVS and CDR2 FQNEAQ. This CDR3 spans 15 amino acids. V dropped 2 bases and J dropped 0 bases, with 8 bases sitting between them.

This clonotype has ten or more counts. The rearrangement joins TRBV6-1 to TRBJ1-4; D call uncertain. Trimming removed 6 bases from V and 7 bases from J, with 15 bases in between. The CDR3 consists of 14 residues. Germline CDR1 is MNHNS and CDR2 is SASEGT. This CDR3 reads CASRDPPDVEKLFF. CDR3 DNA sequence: TGTGCCAGCAGGGACCCTCCGGACGTTGAAAAACTGTTTTTT.

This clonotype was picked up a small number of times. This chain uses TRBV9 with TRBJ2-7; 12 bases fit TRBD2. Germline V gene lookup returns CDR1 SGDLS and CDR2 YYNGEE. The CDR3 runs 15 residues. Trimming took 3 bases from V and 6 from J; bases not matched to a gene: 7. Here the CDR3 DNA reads TGTGCCAGCAGCGCTCTAGCGGGGGGGCCTAGCGAGCAGTACTTC. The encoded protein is CASSALAGGPSEQYF.